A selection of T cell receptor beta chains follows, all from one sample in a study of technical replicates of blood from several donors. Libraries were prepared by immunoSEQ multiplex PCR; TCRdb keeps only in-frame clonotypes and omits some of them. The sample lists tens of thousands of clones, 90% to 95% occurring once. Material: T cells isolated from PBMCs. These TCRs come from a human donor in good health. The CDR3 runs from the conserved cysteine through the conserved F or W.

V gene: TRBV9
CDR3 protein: CASSTEGGLGETQYF

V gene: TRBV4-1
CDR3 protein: CASSQDWVRAETQYF

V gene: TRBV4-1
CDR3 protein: CASTTSGGSYNEQFF

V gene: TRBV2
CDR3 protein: CASGRDRGNQPQHF

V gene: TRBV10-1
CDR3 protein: CASSEDPLGRTYEQYF

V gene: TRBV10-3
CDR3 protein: CAAKSPDRDSGYF

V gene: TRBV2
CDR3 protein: CASTVATYNEQFF

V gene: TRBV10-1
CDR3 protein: CASSAGGRNQPQHF

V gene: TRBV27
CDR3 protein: CASSLSSGSPRELFF

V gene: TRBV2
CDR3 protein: CASSIQGNQPQHF

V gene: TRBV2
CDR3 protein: CASSRTVSYNEQFF

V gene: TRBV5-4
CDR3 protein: CASSLQQQGKGKLFF

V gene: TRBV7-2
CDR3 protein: CASSLGGTGRETQYF

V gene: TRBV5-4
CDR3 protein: CASSFGRLAGPYEQYF

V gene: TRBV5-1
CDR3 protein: CASSYGTEETQYF

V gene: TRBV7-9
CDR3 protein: CASSAGLAGELFF

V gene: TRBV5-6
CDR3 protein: CASSPQDRPYYEQYF

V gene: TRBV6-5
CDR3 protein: CASRKQGFDGYTF